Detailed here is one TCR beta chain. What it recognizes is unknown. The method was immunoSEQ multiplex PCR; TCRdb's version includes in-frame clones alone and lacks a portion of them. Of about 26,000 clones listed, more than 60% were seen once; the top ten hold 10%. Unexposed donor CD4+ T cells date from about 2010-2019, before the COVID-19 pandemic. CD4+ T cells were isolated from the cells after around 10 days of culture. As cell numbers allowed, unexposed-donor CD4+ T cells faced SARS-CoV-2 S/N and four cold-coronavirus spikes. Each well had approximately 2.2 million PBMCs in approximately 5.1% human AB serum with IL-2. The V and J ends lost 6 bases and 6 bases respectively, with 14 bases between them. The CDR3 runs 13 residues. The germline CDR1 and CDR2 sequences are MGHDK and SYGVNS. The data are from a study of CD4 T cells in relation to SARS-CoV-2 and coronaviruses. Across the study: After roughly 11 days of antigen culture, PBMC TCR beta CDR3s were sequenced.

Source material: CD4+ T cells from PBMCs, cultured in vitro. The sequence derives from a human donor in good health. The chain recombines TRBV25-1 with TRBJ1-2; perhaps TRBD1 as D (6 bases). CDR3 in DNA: TGTGCCAGCAGGCAAGGGGGGACGGATGGCTACACCTTC. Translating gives CASRQGGTDGYTF.